This T cell receptor beta chain derives from a study of blood T cell repertoires in COVID-19. In the study overall: Specimens from acute and convalescent COVID-19 originated in the United States, Italy and Spain. The analysed material was cDNA or gDNA that came from T cells, B-cell-depleted T cells, or PBMCs.

Authors' processing steps: Estimates of nucleated cell counts were drawn from the amplification of reference gene primers. Sequencing used immunoSEQ multiplex PCR; TCRdb keeps in-frame clones, though not all of them. D and trimming come from the DNA, and the V and J calls and clone size come from that table. Among 190,000 or so clones listed, about 88% were seen once. The TCR sequence derives from a man aged 40-49 years with active or convalescent COVID-19. The sample taken for sequencing was peripheral blood.

The CDR3 sequence: CASSLVGTSGETQYF. CDR3 nucleotides: TGTGCCAGCAGCTTAGTCGGGACTAGCGGGGAGACCCAGTACTTC. This rearrangement joins TRBV7-2 to TRBJ2-5, with 12 bases fitting TRBD2. In germline, CDR1 is SGHTA, CDR2 FQGNSA. The CDR3 spans 15 residues. The trim removed 1 base at V and 5 bases at J, leaving 2 bases unmatched.